This T cell receptor beta chain was recorded in a study of T cells in localized non-small cell lung cancer. This clone was detected once. Method: immunoSEQ multiplex PCR; TCRdb's copy keeps in-frame clones and lacks some. Counted here are 50,000 to 70,000 clones, approximately 90% occurring once; the ten biggest clones make up less than 20%. V was clipped by 3 bases and J by 5 bases; unmatched bases: 19. Germline V gives CDR1 SGHRS, CDR2 YFSETQ. This CDR3 spans 19 amino acids. This sequence joins TRBV5-1 and TRBJ2-5; 10 nucleotides match TRBD1. The TCR comes from a man between 40 and 69 years old with stage I lung adenocarcinoma. Sequencing was performed on peripheral blood, taken before any cancer treatment. The chain's CDR3 is CASSWGPGTGANDGETQYF. The CDR3 coding sequence is TGCGCCAGCAGCTGGGGTCCCGGGACAGGGGCCAATGACGGGGAGACCCAGTACTTC.